A single sample gave rise to the 8 T cell receptor beta chains below, sequenced in a study of shared clonotypes between healthy human individuals. Sequenced by immunoSEQ multiplex PCR; TCRdb stores in-frame clones only, minus some. The data contain approximately 2.5 million clones, around 94% of them singletons. The sample comprised naive CD4+ T cells sorted from blood. The subset: CD45RA+ positively selected. The receptors come from a man aged 18 to 30 in good health.

The gene calls are TRBV4-1 and TRBJ1-4; the match to TRBD1 covers 7 bases. Germline assignment: CDR1 MGHRA and CDR2 YSYEKL. J lost 8 bases, V lost 4 bases, and 10 bases had no gene match. The CDR3 runs to 15 residues. The DNA for the CDR3 is TGCGCCAGCAGCCCCGGCCAACAGGGGCCGGAAAAACTGTTTTTT. This codes for CASSPGQQGPEKLFF.

As regards this clone: Within the sample, other DNA sequences also encode this same CDR3. The rearrangement links TRBV7-2 to TRBJ2-7; no clear D gene. This CDR3 region has 13 residues. V shed 1 base and J shed 4 bases, with 8 bases lying between them. CDR1 SGHTA and CDR2 FQGNSA come from the germline V gene. The chain's CDR3 is CASSLGGPYEQYF. DNA for the CDR3: TGTGCCAGCAGCTTAGGTGGGCCATACGAGCAGTACTTC.

This clone came up once. The chain links TRBV14 to TRBJ2-7, with D uncertain. The CDR3 extends over 11 amino acids. V was pared by 4 bases and J by 4 bases, with 5 bases between. The germline gives CDR1 SGHDN, CDR2 FVKESK. The CDR3 spells CASSRAYEQYF. CDR3 in DNA: TGTGCCAGCAGCCGGGCTTACGAGCAGTACTTC.

The chain is built from TRBV19 and TRBJ2-1, with 16 bases identical to TRBD2. V shed 5 bases, J shed 15 bases, and the junction held 10 bases outside the gene matches. CDR1 is LNHDA, CDR2 SQIVND, per germline (reference sequence). This CDR3 has 15 residues. CDR3 coding DNA: TGTGCCAGTAGTCCAGGGACTAGCGGGAGGGCCACAGCGTTCTTC. Translation: CASSPGTSGRATAFF.

V usage is TRBV6-5 and J usage is TRBJ2-3; the D is unclear. Trimming stripped 6 bases from V and 1 base from J, with 14 bases between. The germline CDR1 and CDR2 sequences are MNHEY and SVGAGI. CDR3 length: 15 amino acids. The CDR3 is CASSPYGQGTDTQYF. In nucleotides, the CDR3 is TGTGCCAGCAGCCCTTACGGGCAGGGCACAGATACGCAGTATTTT.

This clone was seen only once. The chain employs TRBV6-5 and TRBJ2-1, with D tentatively TRBD1 (6 bases). Trimming removed 1 base from V and 4 bases from J, with 11 bases in between. CDR3 size: 15 residues. Germline V gene data show CDR1 as MNHEY and CDR2 as SVGAGI. The CDR3 sequence is CASSYFGRGYNEQFF. The CDR3 nucleotides are TGTGCCAGCAGTTACTTCGGCAGGGGATACAATGAGCAGTTCTTC.

The chain employs TRBV19 and TRBJ1-4; D gene uncertain. The CDR3 runs to 16 residues. CDR1 is LNHDA, CDR2 SQIVND, per germline (reference sequence). The V gene lost 1 base and the J gene lost 0 bases, with 9 bases spanning the gap. The CDR3 protein is CASSIGKPTTNEKLFF. The CDR3, as DNA: TGTGCCAGTAGTATAGGCAAGCCGACAACTAATGAAAAACTGTTTTTT.

V is TRBV7-2 and J is TRBJ2-3; 8 nucleotides match TRBD2. The CDR3 is 16 residues long. The trim removed 1 base at V and 5 bases at J, leaving 8 bases unmatched. CDR1 and CDR2 from the germline V gene are SGHTA and FQGNSA. In DNA, the CDR3 is TGTGCCAGCAGCTTAGGGCTAGCGGGTTGGGTAGATACGCAGTATTTT. Its translation is CASSLGLAGWVDTQYF.